The entry below describes one T cell receptor beta chain. In the authors' workflow: The assay estimated nucleated cells by amplifying reference gene primers. The table came from immunoSEQ multiplex PCR; TCRdb's copy has only in-frame clones and leaves some out. The DNA gave D and trimming, while V, J and clone size come from that table. The repertoire has a few hundred thousand clones, about nine tenths of them found once; the top ten carry about 9.9%. V lost 5 bases and J 0 bases, leaving 14 bases between the germline ends. The CDR3 spans 16 residues. In germline, CDR1 is MGHRA, CDR2 YSYEKL. Participant-reported clinical history was the basis for cohort assignment. The entry originates in a study of blood T cell repertoires in COVID-19.

The sequence was collected from a woman aged 40 to 55 who had recovered from COVID-19. Sequencing input: PBMCs or T cells enriched from blood (not recorded which). The rearrangement uses TRBV4-1 and TRBJ1-3; tentatively, D is TRBD1 (6 bases). This CDR3 reads CASSLRQASSGNTIYF. For the CDR3, the DNA is TGCGCCAGCAGCTTAAGACAGGCCAGCTCTGGAAACACCATATATTTT.